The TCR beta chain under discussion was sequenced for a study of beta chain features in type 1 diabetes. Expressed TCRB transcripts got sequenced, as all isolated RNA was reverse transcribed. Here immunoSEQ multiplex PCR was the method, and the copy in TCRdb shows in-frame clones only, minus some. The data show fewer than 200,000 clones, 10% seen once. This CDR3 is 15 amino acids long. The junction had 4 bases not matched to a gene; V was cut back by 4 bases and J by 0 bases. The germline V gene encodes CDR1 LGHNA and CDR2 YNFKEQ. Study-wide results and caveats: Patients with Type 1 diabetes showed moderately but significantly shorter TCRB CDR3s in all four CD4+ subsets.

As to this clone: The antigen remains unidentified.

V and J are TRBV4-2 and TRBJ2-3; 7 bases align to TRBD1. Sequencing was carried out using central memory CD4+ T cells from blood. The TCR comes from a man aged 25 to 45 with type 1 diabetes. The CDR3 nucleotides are TGTGCCAGCAGCCTCCGACAGGGTAGCACAGATACGCAGTATTTT. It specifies CASSLRQGSTDTQYF.